These 27 T cell receptor beta chains share one sample of origin, sequenced in a study of blood T cell repertoires in COVID-19. The data were produced by immunoSEQ multiplex PCR, yet TCRdb's version contains in-frame clones alone and is incomplete. The table records around 250,000 clones, 88% of them present only once. Sequenced sample: PBMCs or T cells enriched from blood (not recorded which). These receptors came from a middle-aged woman with acute COVID-19.

This clone appeared a few times. This chain uses TRBV28 with TRBJ1-1; D is unresolved. This CDR3 is 16 amino acids long. V was cut by 6 bases and J by 5 bases, with 22 bases left in between. Germline V gives CDR1 MDHEN, CDR2 SYDVKM. The CDR3 here is CASSPPGLSSGTEAFF. CDR3 nucleotide sequence: TGTGCCAGCAGCCCCCCCGGTTTGAGTTCGGGAACTGAAGCTTTCTTT.

V gene TRBV19 combines with J gene TRBJ1-6; 9 bases are a match to TRBD1. Germline-derived CDR1 and CDR2 are LNHDA and SQIVND (reference sequence). The CDR3 runs 15 residues. With 6 bases clipped from V and 12 bases from J, the junction kept 12 bases outside the gene matches. CDR3 nucleotides: TGTGCCAGTAGGACCGGGACAGGGCCTCCTCGACCCCTCCACTTT. Its translation: CASRTGTGPPRPLHF.

In nucleotides, the CDR3 is TGCAGCGTTGTAGTCAGGGTCGGAACTGAAGCTTTCTTT. It encodes CSVVVRVGTEAFF. V is TRBV29-1 and J is TRBJ1-1; TRBD1 might be the D (5 bases). This CDR3 is 13 amino acids long. V shed 4 bases and J shed 5 bases, with 14 bases lying between them. Germline lookup yields CDR1 SQVTM and CDR2 ANQGSEA. The full variable domain, with the rest looked up from reference TRBV29-1 and TRBJ1-1, is SAVISQKPSRDICQRGTSLTIQCQVDSQVTMMFWYRQQPGQSLTLIATANQGSEATYESGFVIDKFPISRPNLTFSTLTVSNMSPEDSSIYLCSVVVRVGTEAFFGQGTRLTVV.

This chain links TRBV18 with TRBJ1-3; D call uncertain. Germline lookup yields CDR1 KGHSH and CDR2 LQKENI. The CDR3 has 14 residues. The V end was cut by 3 bases, the J end by 0 bases, with 6 bases between. The CDR3 coding sequence is TGTGCCAGCTCACCTCAGGACTCTGGAAACACCATATATTTT. It codes for CASSPQDSGNTIYF.

DNA for the CDR3: TGTGCCAGCAGCTTCCAGGGTGGGAACAATCAGCCCCAGCATTTT. As protein: CASSFQGGNNQPQHF. The chain recombines TRBV7-9 with TRBJ1-5, with D maybe TRBD1 (5 bases). The CDR3 consists of 15 residues. Germline V lookup: CDR1 SEHNR, CDR2 FQNEAQ (reference sequence). V was cut by 3 bases and J by 3 bases, with 12 bases left in between. The full variable domain, rest sourced from reference TRBV7-9 and TRBJ1-5, is DTGVSQNPRHKITKRGQNVTFRCDPISEHNRLYWYRQTLGQGPEFLTYFQNEAQLEKSRLLSDRFSAERPKGSFSTLEIQRTEQGDSAMYLCASSFQGGNNQPQHFGDGTRLSIL.

This chain uses TRBV7-9 with TRBJ1-2; 8 bases align to TRBD1. Trimming took 4 bases from V and 1 from J; bases not matched to a gene: 2. CDR1 is SEHNR and CDR2 is FQNEAQ in the germline V gene (reference sequence). The CDR3 consists of 14 residues. CDR3 sequence (DNA): TGTGCCAGCAGCTGGGGACAGGATAACTATGGCTACACCTTC. Protein sequence: CASSWGQDNYGYTF.

The chain combines TRBV9 with TRBJ1-2; TRBD1 agrees at 10 bases. V trimming: 6 bases; J trimming: 3 bases; junction bases outside the gene matches: 8. CDR1 is SGDLS, CDR2 YYNGEE, per germline. This CDR3 has 15 residues. Here the CDR3 DNA reads TGTGCCAGCAACGGCGGGGACAGGGGCTACTATGGCTACACCTTC. Encoded protein: CASNGGDRGYYGYTF.

This rearrangement joins TRBV15 to TRBJ2-3; D remains ambiguous. Germline CDR1 and CDR2: LNHNV and YYDKDF (reference sequence). The CDR3 is 13 amino acids. Trimming removed 6 bases at V and 0 bases at J, with 7 bases between. CDR3 region: CATRKTSTDTQYF. CDR3 coding DNA: TGTGCCACCAGGAAGACTAGCACAGATACGCAGTATTTT.

The chain couples TRBV7-9 to TRBJ2-1; D possibly corresponds to TRBD2 (6 bases). The CDR3 is 16 residues long. V lost 1 base and J 7 bases, leaving 17 bases between the germline ends. Germline loops: CDR1 SEHNR, CDR2 FQNEAQ (reference sequence). The CDR3 DNA reads as TGTGCCAGCAGCTTAGAGTCAGGAGGGCCGGGGAATGAGCAGTTCTTC. It translates to CASSLESGGPGNEQFF.

This chain joins TRBV11-2 and TRBJ1-2; 7 bases match TRBD1. This CDR3 comprises 18 residues. V trimming: 5 bases; J trimming: 11 bases; junction bases outside the gene matches: 26. CDR1 is SGHAT and CDR2 is FQNNGV in the germline V gene. The CDR3 spells CASSPGPDPGQTPQGYTF. The CDR3 DNA sequence: TGTGCCAGCAGCCCGGGGCCCGATCCGGGACAGACACCGCAAGGATACACCTTC.

This chain links TRBV15 with TRBJ2-6, with 9 bases lining up with TRBD1. Germline-derived CDR1 and CDR2 are LNHNV and YYDKDF (reference sequence). CDR3 length: 15 amino acids. Losses at the gene ends were 7 bases for V and 0 bases for J; bases not matched to a gene: 1. CDR3 sequence reads: CATTGQGSGANVLTF. The CDR3 region has the DNA TGTGCCACCACGGGACAGGGCTCTGGGGCCAACGTCCTGACTTTC.

This clone was observed a few times. The chain uses TRBV7-3 and TRBJ2-5; 7 positions agree with TRBD2. CDR3 length equals 16 residues. CDR1 and CDR2 (germline): SGHTA, FQGTGA. V shed 1 base and J 3 bases; nucleotides not matched to a gene: 8. The CDR3 DNA follows: TGTGCCAGCAGCTTAATATTCGGCGGGAGTAAAGAGACCCAGTACTTC. Translated: CASSLIFGGSKETQYF.

The chain recombines TRBV5-4 with TRBJ1-3; 7 bases map to TRBD1. The CDR3 totals 15 residues. V lost 2 bases to trimming and J lost 3 bases; unmatched junction nucleotides: 5. In germline, CDR1 is SGHNT, CDR2 YYREEE (reference sequence). CDR3: CASSLWGQLGNTIYF. The CDR3, as DNA: TGTGCCAGCAGCTTATGGGGACAGCTTGGAAACACCATATATTTT.

This chain joins TRBV24-1 and TRBJ2-1, with 8 bases that match TRBD2. V lost 4 bases, J lost 6 bases, and 10 bases stayed unmatched. CDR3 length equals 16 residues. Germline loops: CDR1 KGHDR, CDR2 SFDVKD. The CDR3 is CATSDSSGGRTNEQFF. Written as DNA, the CDR3 is TGTGCCACCAGTGACTCCAGCGGGGGAAGAACCAATGAGCAGTTCTTC.

Turning to this clone: The junction shows a germline mismatch at one end, possibly a read error. The V and J genes are TRBV7-9 and TRBJ1-3; perhaps TRBD1 as D (5 bases). Germline assignment: CDR1 SEHNR and CDR2 FQNEAQ (reference sequence). The CDR3 loop spans 12 amino acids. The CDR3 DNA follows: TGTGCCAGCAGCTTGACAGATGACCCCGAGCATTTT. This sequence encodes CASSLTDDPEHF.

For this clone: The identical CDR3 is also encoded by other nucleotide sequences in the sample. The chain combines TRBV9 with TRBJ1-5; D unclear. The CDR3 contains 14 residues. V dropped 0 bases and J dropped 1 base, with 5 bases sitting between them. Germline V CDR1 and CDR2: SGDLS, YYNGEE. The CDR3 nucleotides read TGTGCCAGCAGCGTAGGTGGCAGCAATCAGCCCCAGCATTTT. As protein: CASSVGGSNQPQHF.

This clone was seen just once. This chain joins TRBV3-1 (or the pseudogene TRBV3-2) and TRBJ1-2; a possible D gene is TRBD1 (6 bases). V was pared by 4 bases and J by 5 bases, with 17 bases between. There are 15 residues in the CDR3. Looked up from germline, CDR1 is LGHDT and CDR2 is YNNKEL (reference sequence). Written as DNA, the CDR3 is TGTGCCAGCAGCCCGTCCGAGACAGGAGGATATGGCTACACCTTC. Translation gives CASSPSETGGYGYTF.

This chain connects TRBV7-9 to TRBJ2-1, with 12 bases aligning to TRBD2. Per germline, CDR1 SEHNR and CDR2 FQNEAQ (reference sequence). With V trimmed by 5 bases and J by 9 bases, 5 bases remained unmatched. The CDR3 loop spans 14 amino acids. CDR3 DNA: TGTGCCAGCAGCGCTAGCGGGAGGGCGGGTGAGCAGTTCTTC. Amino acids: CASSASGRAGEQFF.

This clone was counted at least ten times. The chain is built from TRBV19 and TRBJ1-5, with D maybe TRBD1 (6 bases). The CDR3 is made up of 15 amino acids. The germline gives CDR1 LNHDA, CDR2 SQIVND (reference sequence). V was cut by 5 bases and J by 7 bases, with 18 bases left in between. The CDR3 is CASSDQGRVEQPQHF. CDR3 nucleotides: TGTGCCAGTAGTGACCAGGGGAGGGTTGAACAGCCCCAGCATTTT.

The chain couples TRBV3-1 (or the pseudogene TRBV3-2) to TRBJ2-1, with 9 bases matching TRBD2. CDR3 length: 15 residues. Germline V gene data show CDR1 as LGHDT and CDR2 as YNNKEL (reference sequence). After removal of 4 bases from V and 6 bases from J, the junction contained 7 bases not matched to a gene. CDR3 coding DNA: TGTGCCAGCAGCCCCCCGGGACTAGCCCGCAATGAGCAGTTCTTC. Translated, it gives CASSPPGLARNEQFF.

The rearrangement joins TRBV3-1 (or the pseudogene TRBV3-2) to TRBJ2-1; 9 nucleotides line up with TRBD2. The CDR3 is made up of 15 amino acids. CDR1 is LGHDT and CDR2 is YNNKEL in the germline V gene (reference sequence). Germline trimming cut 1 base from V and 7 bases from J; bases unmatched to any gene: 5. CDR3 residues: CASSQVTSGWNEQFF. The CDR3 nucleotides read TGTGCCAGCAGCCAAGTTACTAGCGGGTGGAATGAGCAGTTCTTC.

The V gene is TRBV12-3 or TRBV12-4, the J gene TRBJ2-7; weak D call: TRBD2 (6 bases). Trimming removed 4 bases from V and 7 bases from J, with 8 bases in between. This CDR3 comprises 11 residues. For the CDR3, the DNA is TGTGCCAGCAGTTACGGACTAGAGCAGTACTTC. Encoded protein: CASSYGLEQYF.

The chain is built from TRBV19 and TRBJ1-5; 9 positions agree with TRBD1. V gave up 7 bases and J gave up 1 base; unmatched junction bases: 11. In germline, CDR1 is LNHDA, CDR2 SQIVND (reference sequence). This CDR3 region has 17 residues. CDR3 in amino acids: CASTVDGQGISNQPQHF. The DNA for the CDR3 is TGTGCCAGTACTGTAGACGGACAGGGGATCAGCAATCAGCCCCAGCATTTT.

The chain joins TRBV5-1 to TRBJ2-7; 12 positions agree with TRBD2. Trimming at V came to 4 bases and at J to 5 bases, leaving 4 bases not matched to a gene. The V gene's germline CDR1 is SGHRS and CDR2 YFSETQ. The CDR3 spans 14 residues. The CDR3 region has the DNA TGCGCCAGCAGCCGGACTAGCGGGGACCACGAGCAGTACTTC. Its protein product is CASSRTSGDHEQYF.

The chain employs TRBV5-1 and TRBJ2-5, with D possibly TRBD2 on 6 matching bases. Germline lookup yields CDR1 SGHRS and CDR2 YFSETQ. With 0 bases removed from V and 1 base from J, the gap between germline ends came to 19 bases. This CDR3 spans 18 amino acids. CDR3 in amino acids: CASSLGWGIAGGQETQYF. The CDR3 DNA reads as TGCGCCAGCAGCTTGGGCTGGGGGATCGCCGGGGGCCAAGAGACCCAGTACTTC.

The chain joins TRBV7-2 to TRBJ1-5, with D perhaps TRBD1 (5 bases). V shed 4 bases and J shed 4 bases, with 14 bases lying between them. The CDR3 is made up of 15 amino acids. The germline V gene encodes CDR1 SGHTA and CDR2 FQGNSA. The CDR3 sequence: CASSSGPGGNQPQHF. DNA of the CDR3: TGTGCCAGCAGCTCCGGGCCGGGGGGGAATCAGCCCCAGCATTTT. Drawing the rest from reference TRBV7-2 and TRBJ1-5, the complete variable domain is GAGVSQSPSNKVTEKGKDVELRCDPISGHTALYWYRQSLGQGLEFLIYFQGNSAPDKSGLPSDRFSAERTGGSVSTLTIQRTQQEDSAVYLCASSSGPGGNQPQHFGDGTRLSIL.

The chain uses TRBV7-9 and TRBJ2-1, with TRBD2 matching 7 bases. This CDR3 is built from 15 residues. Per germline, CDR1 SEHNR and CDR2 FQNEAQ (reference sequence). J was trimmed by 4 bases and V by 2 bases; bases with no gene match: 5. The CDR3 coding sequence is TGTGCCAGCAGCTTATATGGCGGGAGTTACAATGAGCAGTTCTTC. Translated: CASSLYGGSYNEQFF.